Below, 6 T cell receptor beta chains from the same sample are listed, as sequenced in a study of blood T cell repertoires in COVID-19. Generated by immunoSEQ multiplex PCR, the TCRdb table keeps only in-frame clones and is missing some. The sample consists of approximately 190,000 clones, roughly 80% of them appearing once. The sequenced sample was peripheral blood. The receptors stem from a woman in her 40s with acute or convalescent COVID-19.

This chain joins TRBV27 and TRBJ2-1; 11 nucleotides line up with TRBD2. The trim removed 8 bases at V and 0 bases at J, leaving 3 bases unmatched. CDR1 MNHEY and CDR2 SMNVEV come from the germline V gene (reference sequence). CDR3 length: 15 amino acids. The CDR3: CASALAGDSYNEQFF. CDR3 nucleotides: TGTGCCAGCGCACTAGCGGGGGACTCCTACAATGAGCAGTTCTTC.

This sequence joins TRBV11-2 and TRBJ1-1, with TRBD1 as a possible D gene (5 bases). The germline gives CDR1 SGHAT, CDR2 FQNNGV. Trimming removed 5 bases at V and 7 bases at J, with 11 bases between. The CDR3 sequence is 12 residues long. The DNA for the CDR3 is TGTGCCAGCAGCCTTGACAGATATGAAGCTTTCTTT. Translation: CASSLDRYEAFF.

This clone showed up just once. V is TRBV18 and J is TRBJ2-2; D may be TRBD2 (6 bases). The length of the CDR3 is 14 residues. Trimming left V 0 bases short and J 7 bases short, with 9 bases between. The germline CDR1 and CDR2 sequences are KGHSH and LQKENI. This CDR3 reads CASSPPAEGGELFF. CDR3 nucleotides: TGTGCCAGCTCACCACCTGCGGAGGGCGGGGAGCTGTTTTTT.

V usage is TRBV7-3 and J usage is TRBJ1-1; tentatively, D is TRBD1 (6 bases). The V end lost 5 bases, the J end lost 11 bases, and 18 bases lay between the germline ends. The CDR3 covers 13 residues. Germline loops: CDR1 SGHTA, CDR2 FQGTGA. The CDR3 spells CASSAMLGAMAFF. The CDR3 DNA sequence: TGTGCCAGCAGCGCTATGCTGGGGGCGATGGCTTTCTTT. The full variable domain, completed using reference TRBV7-3 and TRBJ1-1, is GAGVSQTPSNKVTEKGKYVELRCDPISGHTALYWYRQSLGQGPEFLIYFQGTGAADDSGLPNDRFFAVRPEGSVSTLKIQRTERGDSAVYLCASSAMLGAMAFFGQGTRLTVV.

The chain combines TRBV4-2 with TRBJ2-7, with 8 bases matching TRBD1. CDR1 and CDR2 from the germline V gene are LGHNA and YNFKEQ. This CDR3 comprises 16 residues. Germline trimming cut 1 base from V and 5 bases from J; bases unmatched to any gene: 10. The CDR3 reads CASSQAVRGRGHEQYF. As DNA, the CDR3 is TGTGCCAGCAGCCAAGCTGTGCGCGGCAGGGGGCACGAGCAGTACTTC.

V gene TRBV7-9 combines with J gene TRBJ1-1; tentative D call: TRBD1 (6 bases). V dropped 4 bases and J dropped 5 bases, with 11 bases sitting between them. The germline gives CDR1 SEHNR, CDR2 FQNEAQ (reference sequence). This CDR3 is built from 13 residues. DNA for the CDR3: TGTGCCAGCAGCTCAACAGGGTTTACTGAAGCTTTCTTT. Encoded protein: CASSSTGFTEAFF.